This is a list of T cell receptor beta chains from one sample in a study of CD8+ T cells in alopecia areata. Repertoires were generated with immunoSEQ multiplex PCR, while TCRdb's copy carries only in-frame clones and drops some. In the table there are a few hundred thousand clones, 66% of which are singletons. The source material was CD4+ T cells sorted from blood, sampled between weeks 43 and 45, from a patient treated with tofacitinib. These receptors all stem from a human donor with alopecia areata. Both conserved end residues are part of each CDR3. Each record gives: V gene, J gene, D gene, clone size, CDR3 protein, CDR3 DNA. D genes are given only for firm matches. Clone size is given for some rows only: seen once, a few or many times, or a class if the clone is expanded.

TRBV15,TRBJ2-5,-,-,CATSRPAAGASQETQYF,TGTGCCACCAGCAGACCGGCGGCGGGGGCGAGTCAAGAGACCCAGTACTTC
TRBV4-3,TRBJ2-3,TRBD2,-,CASSQDTSGGGADTQYF,TGCGCCAGCAGCCAAGATACTAGCGGGGGTGGGGCAGATACGCAGTATTTT
TRBV30,TRBJ2-2,-,-,CAWEGDMDTGELFF,TGTGCCTGGGAAGGGGACATGGACACCGGGGAGCTGTTTTTT
TRBV7-2,TRBJ2-2,-,-,CASSLHRDGNTGELFF,TGTGCCAGCAGCTTACATCGGGACGGGAACACCGGGGAGCTGTTTTTT
TRBV5-1,TRBJ2-5,-,-,CASSLGFWDFQETQYF,TGCGCCAGCAGCTTGGGGTTTTGGGATTTCCAAGAGACCCAGTACTTC
TRBV29-1,TRBJ2-3,-,-,CSVGGYRGGTDTQYF,TGCAGCGTGGGGGGCTATAGAGGTGGCACAGATACGCAGTATTTT
TRBV5-1,TRBJ1-4,TRBD1,-,CASSPRDSRNEKLFF,TGCGCCAGCAGCCCTCGGGACAGCAGAAATGAAAAACTGTTTTTT
TRBV29-1,TRBJ2-5,TRBD2,-,CSVGGLAKKETQYF,TGCAGCGTTGGGGGACTAGCGAAGAAGGAGACCCAGTACTTC
TRBV29-1,TRBJ1-1,-,few,CSVAPGPENTEAFF,TGCAGCGTGGCACCGGGCCCCGAGAACACTGAAGCTTTCTTT
TRBV4-3,TRBJ2-7,-,few,CASSQDRAGWAINYEQYF,TGCGCCAGCAGCCAAGATCGGGCAGGCTGGGCGATTAACTACGAGCAGTACTTC
TRBV29-1,TRBJ1-1,-,few,CSVDSGHTEAFF,TGCAGCGTTGATTCGGGGCACACTGAAGCTTTCTTT
TRBV7-9,TRBJ2-7,-,-,CASSPGSGIYEQYF,TGTGCCAGCAGCCCTGGTTCAGGAATCTACGAGCAGTACTTC
TRBV29-1,TRBJ1-6,-,few,CSVADRQDSPLHF,TGCAGCGTTGCCGACCGACAGGACTCACCCCTCCACTTT
TRBV18,TRBJ1-1,TRBD1,-,CASSPQGAAVGTEAFF,TGTGCCAGCTCACCACAGGGGGCAGCGGTCGGCACTGAAGCTTTCTTT
TRBV30,TRBJ2-7,-,-,CAWRGNYEQYF,TGTGCCTGGAGGGGTAACTACGAGCAGTACTTC
TRBV19,TRBJ1-5,TRBD1,-,CASSIGLGTGPQPQHF,TGTGCCAGTAGTATAGGACTCGGGACAGGGCCCCAGCCCCAGCATTTT
TRBV7-9,TRBJ1-1,-,-,CASTQSETEAFF,TGTGCCAGCACCCAAAGTGAGACTGAAGCTTTCTTT
TRBV30,TRBJ1-1,-,-,CAWSSSLDREAFF,TGTGCCTGGTCCTCGTCCCTGGATAGAGAAGCTTTCTTT
TRBV29-1,TRBJ2-3,-,few,CSASDKLGDTQYF,TGCAGCGCCTCGGACAAACTGGGGGATACGCAGTATTTT
TRBV11-2,TRBJ1-1,-,-,CASSLDPDRNTEAFF,TGTGCCAGCAGCTTAGATCCCGACAGGAACACTGAAGCTTTCTTT
TRBV2,TRBJ1-1,-,-,CASSRTGMNTEAFF,TGTGCCAGCAGTCGTACAGGGATGAACACTGAAGCTTTCTTT
TRBV30,TRBJ2-7,TRBD1,-,CDRTGVYEQYF,TGTGATCGGACAGGGGTCTACGAGCAGTACTTC
TRBV30,TRBJ2-7,-,-,CAWSGGTSGYEQYF,TGTGCCTGGAGTGGAGGGACCTCGGGGTACGAGCAGTACTTC
TRBV29-1,TRBJ1-1,-,-,CSVKRQDATEAFF,TGCAGCGTGAAAAGACAGGATGCTACTGAAGCTTTCTTT
TRBV6-5,TRBJ1-1,-,-,CASRTPGANTEAFF,TGTGCCAGCAGGACCCCAGGGGCTAACACTGAAGCTTTCTTT
TRBV7-9,TRBJ1-1,-,-,CASSPSIGVNTEAFF,TGTGCCAGCAGCCCATCCATCGGGGTAAACACTGAAGCTTTCTTT
TRBV29-1,TRBJ1-1,TRBD1,-,CSVVGGQGSYTEAFF,TGCAGCGTTGTAGGGGGACAGGGCTCATACACTGAAGCTTTCTTT
TRBV7-2,TRBJ2-7,TRBD1,-,CASSSDRALAQYF,TGTGCCAGCAGCTCGGACAGGGCCTTAGCGCAGTACTTC